These 21 T cell receptor beta chains came from one sample sequenced in a study of blood T cell repertoires in COVID-19. Using immunoSEQ multiplex PCR, the repertoire was profiled, and TCRdb retains in-frame clones only, with some absent. The sample includes some 220,000 clones, approximately 81% of them seen just once. The sample was peripheral blood. The source of these receptors is an elderly woman with active or convalescent COVID-19.

The genes are TRBV27 and TRBJ1-5; 9 positions agree with TRBD1. Trimming cost V 2 bases and J 7 bases; bases outside gene matches: 9. CDR1 is MNHEY, CDR2 SMNVEV, per germline (reference sequence). CDR3 length equals 16 residues. CDR3 coding DNA: TGTGCCAGCAGTTTAAACTCGGGACAGGGAGTACAGCCCCAGCATTTT. This codes for CASSLNSGQGVQPQHF.

The chain combines TRBV7-8 with TRBJ2-1, with D possibly matching TRBD1 (5 bases). Looked up from germline, CDR1 is SGHVS and CDR2 is FQNEAQ. This CDR3 contains 16 residues. V was trimmed by 5 bases and J by 5 bases, leaving 19 bases between them. Here the CDR3 reads CASSQGVQAGHNEQFF. For the CDR3, the DNA is TGTGCCAGCAGCCAAGGGGTTCAGGCTGGACACAATGAGCAGTTCTTC.

The chain couples TRBV12-3 or TRBV12-4 to TRBJ2-3, with no clear D. The CDR3 extends over 13 amino acids. V dropped 5 bases and J dropped 2 bases, with 8 bases sitting between them. CDR3 in amino acids: CASSRPPTDTQYF. In DNA, the CDR3 is TGTGCCAGCAGTCGTCCTCCCACAGATACGCAGTATTTT.

This chain connects TRBV5-1 to TRBJ2-3, with unresolved D. CDR1 and CDR2 from the germline V gene are SGHRS and YFSETQ. Trimming cost V 0 bases and J 2 bases, with 10 bases left between them. The CDR3 runs 15 residues. CDR3 residues: CASSLANIFTDTQYF. The CDR3 region has the DNA TGCGCCAGCAGCTTGGCCAACATCTTCACAGATACGCAGTATTTT.

The table lists this clone with a few counts. This chain uses TRBV5-1 with TRBJ1-4; D is unresolved. This CDR3 contains 15 residues. Between the trimmed V and J ends, which lost 3 bases and 2 bases, there was a span of 11 bases. Per the germline V gene, CDR1 is SGHRS and CDR2 is YFSETQ. The DNA of the CDR3 is TGCGCCAGCAGCTCTTTTGGAGGGACTAATGAAAAACTGTTTTTT. Its translation: CASSSFGGTNEKLFF.

This chain uses TRBV6-2 or TRBV6-3 with TRBJ1-3, with TRBD1 as a possible D gene (5 bases). Deletions cut 2 bases from V and 2 bases from J, with 10 bases between. This CDR3 contains 15 residues. Germline CDR1 is MNHEY and CDR2 is SVGEGT. Written as DNA, the CDR3 is TGTGCCAGCAGTTACCGAAGACAGACTGGAAACACCATATATTTT. This sequence encodes CASSYRRQTGNTIYF.

The V gene is TRBV15, the J gene TRBJ2-2, with D possibly TRBD1 on 6 matching bases. Between the trimmed V and J ends, which lost 3 bases and 1 base, there was a span of 18 bases. Germline-derived CDR1 and CDR2 are LNHNV and YYDKDF (reference sequence). This CDR3 is 18 amino acids long. CDR3 loop: CATSRGTNRARNTGELFF. CDR3 bases: TGTGCCACCAGCAGGGGAACTAACAGGGCTCGGAACACCGGGGAGCTGTTTTTT.

The chain combines TRBV4-3 with TRBJ2-6; 9 nucleotides line up with TRBD1. The CDR3 sequence is 19 residues long. CDR1 and CDR2 (germline): LGHNA, YSLEER. V gave up 3 bases and J gave up 3 bases; unmatched junction bases: 12. The CDR3 region is CASSHQLRTGVRGANVLTF. CDR3 in DNA: TGCGCCAGCAGCCACCAGCTCCGGACAGGGGTGCGTGGGGCCAACGTCCTGACTTTC.

This chain joins TRBV30 and TRBJ1-6; 8 bases agree with TRBD1. Per the germline V gene, CDR1 is GTSNPN and CDR2 is SVGIG (reference sequence). This CDR3 contains 14 residues. V was pared by 2 bases and J by 10 bases, with 7 bases of the junction left unmatched. CDR3 in amino acids: CAWSLRGQGSPLHF. The CDR3 coding sequence is TGTGCCTGGAGTCTGAGAGGACAGGGCTCACCCCTCCACTTT. The whole variable domain, filled in from reference TRBV30 and TRBJ1-6, reads SQTIHQWPATLVQPVGSPLSLECTVEGTSNPNLYWYRQAAGRGLQLLFYSVGIGQISSEVPQNLSASRPQDRQFILSSKKLLLSDSGFYLCAWSLRGQGSPLHFGNGTRLTVT.

The chain is built from TRBV9 and TRBJ2-7, with unresolved D. V was shortened by 5 bases and J by 0 bases, with 12 bases between the two germline ends. There are 14 residues in the CDR3. Germline V gene sequence: CDR1 SGDLS, CDR2 YYNGEE. The CDR3 here is CASSPRPDSYEQYF. CDR3 bases: TGTGCCAGCAGTCCTAGGCCCGACTCCTACGAGCAGTACTTC.

This chain uses TRBV5-1 with TRBJ1-1, with 8 bases fitting TRBD1. Germline V lookup: CDR1 SGHRS, CDR2 YFSETQ. V shed 4 bases and J 4 bases; nucleotides not matched to a gene: 3. This CDR3 is 13 amino acids long. This CDR3 is CASSATGGTEAFF. The CDR3 nucleotides are TGCGCCAGCAGCGCTACAGGGGGCACTGAAGCTTTCTTT.

This chain joins TRBV15 and TRBJ1-3, with D unresolved. CDR3 length: 17 residues. The V gene lost 1 base and the J gene lost 0 bases, with 13 bases spanning the gap. Germline V CDR1 and CDR2: LNHNV, YYDKDF (reference sequence). The CDR3 sequence is CATSRVGKQYSGNTIYF. CDR3 sequence (DNA): TGTGCCACCAGCAGAGTAGGTAAACAGTACTCTGGAAACACCATATATTTT.

The chain joins TRBV7-2 to TRBJ2-1, with 10 bases identical to TRBD1. V dropped 4 bases and J dropped 8; count of bases not matched to a gene: 8. CDR3 size: 15 residues. CDR1 is SGHTA, CDR2 FQGNSA, per germline. CDR3 loop: CASSSETGGGYEQFF. CDR3 bases: TGTGCCAGCAGCTCGGAGACAGGGGGCGGGTATGAGCAGTTCTTC.

This chain links TRBV6-5 with TRBJ1-5; D is uncertain. Trimming took 6 bases from V and 2 from J, leaving 8 bases between them. Germline CDR1 is MNHEY and CDR2 is SVGAGI. The CDR3 consists of 13 residues. CDR3 region: CASSTVGNQPQHF. The DNA for the CDR3 is TGTGCCAGCAGCACAGTGGGCAATCAGCCCCAGCATTTT.

The chain uses TRBV7-6 and TRBJ1-3; 7 nucleotides align to TRBD1. V was pared by 6 bases and J by 0 bases, with 8 bases of the junction left unmatched. The CDR3 length is 16 residues. The V gene's germline CDR1 is SGHVS and CDR2 FNYEAQ. Here the CDR3 reads CASSLGDSSSGNTIYF. CDR3 DNA: TGTGCCAGCAGTTTGGGGGACAGCAGCTCTGGAAACACCATATATTTT.

Only a few counts were recorded for this clone. The J gene is TRBJ1-2, the V gene TRBV28; D gene unclear. Trimming took 6 bases from V and 1 from J, leaving 6 bases between them. Germline V gene sequence: CDR1 MDHEN, CDR2 SYDVKM. The CDR3 sequence is 12 residues long. The CDR3 sequence: CASSALNYGYTF. The CDR3 region has the DNA TGTGCCAGCAGCGCGCTTAACTATGGCTACACCTTC.

The J gene is TRBJ2-7, the V gene TRBV11-1, with unresolved D. This CDR3 spans 14 amino acids. V lost 5 bases to trimming and J lost 3 bases, with 14 bases between them. Per germline, CDR1 SGHAT and CDR2 FQDESV (reference sequence). CDR3 coding DNA: TGTGCCAGCAGCCTGCGACTTGATCTCTACGAGCAGTACTTC. Its translation is CASSLRLDLYEQYF.

V is TRBV6-1 and J is TRBJ1-1; D may be TRBD1 (5 bases). CDR1 and CDR2 (germline): MNHNS, SASEGT. V was trimmed by 2 bases and J by 3 bases, leaving 13 bases between them. The CDR3 loop spans 15 amino acids. CDR3 in DNA: TGTGCCAGCAGTGAATGGGGGTGGGGGGACACTGAAGCTTTCTTT. It codes for CASSEWGWGDTEAFF.

This clone showed up just a few times. The chain joins TRBV21-1 to TRBJ2-1; the DNA was not compared with TRBD2, the D call given in the table. TRBV21-1 is shown as a pseudogene. There are 16 residues in the CDR3. CDR3 nucleotide sequence: TGTGCCAGCAGACGTAGCGGGGGGTCGTCCTACAATGAGCAGTTCTTC. Translation gives CASRRSGGSSYNEQFF.

There are a few counts of this clone. DNA for the CDR3: TGTGCCAGCAGTCCATCCACTAGATTTTCGGGAAACATTCAGTACTTC. This gives the protein CASSPSTRFSGNIQYF. The chain links TRBV6-2 or TRBV6-3 to TRBJ2-4; a weak D match, TRBD2 (5 bases). Germline V CDR1 and CDR2: MNHEY, SVGEGT. The V end lost 5 bases, the J end lost 6 bases, and 20 bases lay between the germline ends. The CDR3 length is 16 residues.

The rearrangement links TRBV11-1 to TRBJ2-5; TRBD2 matches 11 bases. In germline, CDR1 is SGHAT, CDR2 FQDESV (reference sequence). V was clipped by 4 bases and J by 5 bases; unmatched bases: 9. CDR3 length equals 16 residues. The CDR3 sequence: CASSSRPGLAEETQYF. CDR3 in DNA: TGTGCCAGCAGCTCGCGACCGGGACTAGCGGAGGAGACCCAGTACTTC.